One and the same sample provided the 8 T cell receptor beta chains below, sequenced in a study of CD8+CD57+ T cells in acquired aplastic anemia. Genomic DNA acted as the template from which TCR beta VDJ combination and CDR3 sequence profiling were carried out. TCRdb used MiXCR to reprocess the reads, holding one entry per CDR3 protein. This sample has about 200,000 distinct CDR3 sequences, with about half found just once. In patients chosen for sequencing, flow cytometry had shown CD8+CD57+ cell expansion. Source material: sorted CD4+, CD8+, or CD8+CD57+ T cells (not recorded which) from PBMCs. All receptors derive from a human donor with aplastic anemia.

The chain has TRBV2 and TRBJ2-7, with no clear D. From germline, CDR1 is SNHLY and CDR2 FYNNEI. There are 17 residues in the CDR3. Trimming shortened V by 7 bases and J by 0 bases, and 22 bases separated the two germline ends. This CDR3 is CASTSGSRFHNSYEQYF. DNA for the CDR3: TGTGCCAGCACTTCTGGCTCCCGCTTCCACAACTCCTACGAGCAGTACTTC.

This clonotype was counted ten times or more. The V and J genes are TRBV24-1 and TRBJ2-1; 11 bases match TRBD2. This CDR3 has 17 amino acids. Germline V CDR1 and CDR2: KGHDR, SFDVKD. V dropped 5 bases and J dropped 7; count of bases not matched to a gene: 12. The CDR3 nucleotides read TGTGCCACCAGTGCCCCACGTAGCGGGGGGGCCAGGAATGAGCAGTTCTTC. Translated: CATSAPRSGGARNEQFF.

This clonotype was observed a handful of times. The chain links TRBV29-1 to TRBJ2-1; D perhaps matches TRBD2 (7 bases). The length of the CDR3 is 15 residues. V was cut by 3 bases and J by 0 bases, with 12 bases left in between. Germline CDR1 SQVTM, CDR2 ANQGSEA. The CDR3 sequence is CSVESGTSSYNEQFF. The CDR3 DNA reads TGCAGCGTTGAGAGCGGGACAAGCTCCTACAATGAGCAGTTCTTC.

The chain joins TRBV20-1 to TRBJ1-6; 8 bases fit TRBD1. The J segment lost 7 bases and the V segment lost 3 bases, leaving 8 bases of the junction unmatched. The CDR3 is 15 residues long. Germline V gene lookup returns CDR1 DFQATT and CDR2 SNEGSKA (reference sequence). CDR3: CSASRRQGANSPLHF. The CDR3 DNA follows: TGCAGTGCTAGTCGTCGGCAGGGGGCGAATTCACCCCTCCACTTT.

This clonotype was detected a few times. The chain carries TRBV28 and TRBJ1-1; 7 positions agree with TRBD1. The CDR3 consists of 14 residues. After removal of 6 bases from V and 6 bases from J, the junction contained 10 bases not matched to a gene. Germline V lookup: CDR1 MDHEN, CDR2 SYDVKM. The CDR3, as DNA: TGTGCCAGCAGCCATGCGACAGGGCTCCCTGAAGCTTTCTTT. Protein product: CASSHATGLPEAFF.

This chain joins TRBV7-3 and TRBJ2-1, with TRBD1 matching over 7 bases. Germline V CDR1 and CDR2: SGHTA, FQGTGA. Germline trimming cut 6 bases from V and 1 base from J; bases unmatched to any gene: 6. The CDR3 is made up of 15 amino acids. This CDR3 is CASSPDRVSYNEQFF. The CDR3 DNA reads as TGTGCCAGCAGTCCCGACAGGGTTTCCTACAATGAGCAGTTCTTC.

To note about this clonotype: One junction end does not reproduce the germline sequence, and a read error may be involved. The chain couples TRBV5-1 to TRBJ2-3, with 10 bases identical to TRBD1. The CDR3 consists of 16 residues. CDR1 is SGHRS, CDR2 YFSETQ, per germline. The CDR3 protein is CASRYTGTGGTDTQYF. The CDR3 bases are TGTGCCAGCAGATACACCGGGACAGGGGGCACAGATACGCAGTATTTT.

In regard to this clonotype: This likely comes from a read error, as the CDR3 has no conserved phenylalanine or tryptophan at its end. The chain carries TRBV10-3 and TRBJ2-5; 9 bases are a match to TRBD2. Trimming took 8 bases from V and 5 from J; bases not matched to a gene: 3. The CDR3 spans 12 residues. CDR1 is ENHRY, CDR2 SYGVKD, per germline. The CDR3 DNA follows: TGTGCCATCGGGAGCGGGGGGGAGACCCAGTACCTC. It specifies CAIGSGGETQYL.